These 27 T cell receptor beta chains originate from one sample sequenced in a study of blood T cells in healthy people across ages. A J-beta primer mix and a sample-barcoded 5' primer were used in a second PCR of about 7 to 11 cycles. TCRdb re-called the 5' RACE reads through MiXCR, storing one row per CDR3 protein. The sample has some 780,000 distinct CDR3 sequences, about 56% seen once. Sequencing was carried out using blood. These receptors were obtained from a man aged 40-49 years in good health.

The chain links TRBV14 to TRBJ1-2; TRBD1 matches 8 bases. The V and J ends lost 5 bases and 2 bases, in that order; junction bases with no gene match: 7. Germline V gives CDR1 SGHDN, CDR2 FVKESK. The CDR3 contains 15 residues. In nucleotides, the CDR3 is TGTGCCAGCAGCACAAGGGGACAGGCCAACTATGGCTACACCTTC. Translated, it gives CASSTRGQANYGYTF.

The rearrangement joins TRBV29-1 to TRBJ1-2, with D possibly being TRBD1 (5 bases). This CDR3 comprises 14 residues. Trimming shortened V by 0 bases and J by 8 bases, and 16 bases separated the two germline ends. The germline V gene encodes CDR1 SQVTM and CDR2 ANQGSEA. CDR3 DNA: TGCAGCGTTGAAGATCGGGGAGGGGCCGGCGGCTACACCTTC. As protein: CSVEDRGGAGGYTF.

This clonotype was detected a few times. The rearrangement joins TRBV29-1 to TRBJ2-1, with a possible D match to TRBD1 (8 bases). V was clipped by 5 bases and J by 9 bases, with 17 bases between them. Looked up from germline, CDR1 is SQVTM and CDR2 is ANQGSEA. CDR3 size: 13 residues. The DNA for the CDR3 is TGCAGCGTTAAGAGCACAGGGGGGGGTGAGCAGTTCTTC. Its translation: CSVKSTGGGEQFF.

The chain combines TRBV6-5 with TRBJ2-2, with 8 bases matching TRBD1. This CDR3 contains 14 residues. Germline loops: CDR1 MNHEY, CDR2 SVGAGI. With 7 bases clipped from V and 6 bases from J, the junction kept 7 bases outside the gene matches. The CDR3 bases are TGTGCCAGCAAGGTGACAGGGGACGCCGGGGAGCTGTTTTTT. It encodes CASKVTGDAGELFF.

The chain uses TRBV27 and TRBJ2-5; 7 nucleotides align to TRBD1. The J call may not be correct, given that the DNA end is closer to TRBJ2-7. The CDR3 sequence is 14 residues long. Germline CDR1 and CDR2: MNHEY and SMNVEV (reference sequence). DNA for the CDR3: TGTGCCAGCAGTCCCGGGACAGCGCCGTACGAGCAGTACTTC. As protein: CASSPGTAPYEQYF.

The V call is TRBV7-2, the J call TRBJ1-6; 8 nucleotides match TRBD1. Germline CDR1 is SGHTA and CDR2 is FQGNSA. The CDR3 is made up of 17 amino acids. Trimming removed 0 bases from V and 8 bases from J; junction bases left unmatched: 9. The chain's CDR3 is CASSLAGSGTGDSPLHF. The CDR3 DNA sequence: TGTGCCAGCAGCTTAGCCGGTTCCGGGACAGGCGATTCACCCCTCCACTTT.

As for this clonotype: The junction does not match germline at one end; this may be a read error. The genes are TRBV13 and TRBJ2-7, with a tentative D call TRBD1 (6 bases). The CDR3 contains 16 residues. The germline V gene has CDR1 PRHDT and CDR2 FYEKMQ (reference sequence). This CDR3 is CASSSNPQGWAYEQYF. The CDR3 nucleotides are TGTGCTAGCAGCTCCAACCCCCAGGGGTGGGCGTACGAGCAGTACTTC. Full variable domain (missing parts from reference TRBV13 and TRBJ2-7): AAGVIQSPRHLIKEKRETATLKCYPIPRHDTVYWYQQGPGQDPQFLISFYEKMQSDKGSIPDRFSAQQFSDYHSELNMSSLELGDSALYFCASSSNPQGWAYEQYFGPGTRLTVT.

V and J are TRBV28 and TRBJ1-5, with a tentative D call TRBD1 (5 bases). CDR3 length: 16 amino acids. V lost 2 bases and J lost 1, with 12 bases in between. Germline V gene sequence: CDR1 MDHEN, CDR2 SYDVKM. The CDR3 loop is CASSLLSGNSNQPQHF. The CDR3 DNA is TGTGCCAGCAGTTTACTATCAGGGAACAGCAATCAGCCCCAGCATTTT. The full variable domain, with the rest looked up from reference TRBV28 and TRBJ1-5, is DVKVTQSSRYLVKRTGEKVFLECVQDMDHENMFWYRQDPGLGLRLIYFSYDVKMKEKGDIPEGYSVSREKKERFSLILESASTNQTSMYLCASSLLSGNSNQPQHFGDGTRLSIL.

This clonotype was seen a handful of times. The CDR3 loop is CASWTGTPAEQYF. In DNA form, the CDR3 reads TGTGCCAGCTGGACCGGGACCCCAGCTGAGCAGTACTTC. The chain has TRBV6-1 and TRBJ2-7; D is tentatively TRBD1 or TRBD2 (5 bases each). Per the germline V gene, CDR1 is MNHNS and CDR2 is SASEGT. Between the trimmed V and J ends, which lost 8 bases and 7 bases, there was a span of 18 bases. This CDR3 spans 13 amino acids.

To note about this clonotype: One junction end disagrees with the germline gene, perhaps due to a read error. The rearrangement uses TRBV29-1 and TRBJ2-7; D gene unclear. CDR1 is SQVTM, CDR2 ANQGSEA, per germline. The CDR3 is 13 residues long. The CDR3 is CSVRAQSSHEQYF. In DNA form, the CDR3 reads TGCAGCGTCCGGGCCCAATCCTCCCACGAGCAGTACTTC.

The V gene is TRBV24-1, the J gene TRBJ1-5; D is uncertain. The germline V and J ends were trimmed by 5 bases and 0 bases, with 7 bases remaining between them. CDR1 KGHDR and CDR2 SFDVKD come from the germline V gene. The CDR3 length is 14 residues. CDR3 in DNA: TGTGCCACCAGTGGGATGGCTAGCAATCAGCCCCAGCATTTT. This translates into CATSGMASNQPQHF.

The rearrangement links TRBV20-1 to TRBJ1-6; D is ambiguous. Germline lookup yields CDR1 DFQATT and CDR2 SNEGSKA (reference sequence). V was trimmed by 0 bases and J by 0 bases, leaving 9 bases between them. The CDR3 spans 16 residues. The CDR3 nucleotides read TGCAGTGCTAGAGATAAGGCTAGCTCCTATAATTCACCCCTCCACTTT. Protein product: CSARDKASSYNSPLHF.

The CDR3 DNA sequence: TGTGCCAGCAGCCCTAGGAAGGTAATGAACACTGAAGCTTTCTTT. It codes for CASSPRKVMNTEAFF. The chain couples TRBV12-3 or TRBV12-4 to TRBJ1-1, with D hard to call. V lost 6 bases to trimming and J lost 0 bases, with 14 bases between them. The CDR3 runs to 15 residues.

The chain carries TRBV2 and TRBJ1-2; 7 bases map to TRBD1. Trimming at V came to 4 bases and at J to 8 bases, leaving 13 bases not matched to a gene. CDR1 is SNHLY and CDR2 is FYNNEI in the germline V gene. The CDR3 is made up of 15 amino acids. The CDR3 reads CASSGTGGGAIGYTF. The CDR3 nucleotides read TGTGCCAGCAGTGGGACAGGCGGGGGAGCCATAGGCTACACCTTC.

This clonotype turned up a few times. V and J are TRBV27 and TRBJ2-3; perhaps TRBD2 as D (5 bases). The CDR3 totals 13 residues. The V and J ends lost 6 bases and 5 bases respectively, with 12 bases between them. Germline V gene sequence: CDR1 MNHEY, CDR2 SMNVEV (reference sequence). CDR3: CASRRGAGDTQYF. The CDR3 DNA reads TGTGCCAGCAGACGGGGTGCAGGAGATACGCAGTATTTT.

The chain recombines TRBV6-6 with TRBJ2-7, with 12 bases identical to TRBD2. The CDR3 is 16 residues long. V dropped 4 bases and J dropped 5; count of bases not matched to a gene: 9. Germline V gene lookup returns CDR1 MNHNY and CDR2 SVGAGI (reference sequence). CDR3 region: CASSCPTSGSLNEQYF. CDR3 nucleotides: TGTGCCAGCAGTTGCCCGACTAGCGGGAGTTTAAACGAGCAGTACTTC.

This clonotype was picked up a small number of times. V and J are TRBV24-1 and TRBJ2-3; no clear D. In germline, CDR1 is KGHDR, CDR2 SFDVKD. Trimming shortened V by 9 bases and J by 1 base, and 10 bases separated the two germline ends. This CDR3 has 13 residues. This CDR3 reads CATGIERTDTQYF. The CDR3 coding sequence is TGTGCCACCGGGATAGAGCGCACAGATACGCAGTATTTT.

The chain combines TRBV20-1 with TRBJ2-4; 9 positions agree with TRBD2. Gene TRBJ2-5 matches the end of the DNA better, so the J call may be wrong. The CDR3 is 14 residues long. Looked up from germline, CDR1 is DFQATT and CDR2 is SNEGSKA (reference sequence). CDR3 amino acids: CSARVASGKETQYF. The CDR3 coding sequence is TGCAGTGCTAGAGTTGCTAGCGGGAAAGAGACCCAGTACTTC.

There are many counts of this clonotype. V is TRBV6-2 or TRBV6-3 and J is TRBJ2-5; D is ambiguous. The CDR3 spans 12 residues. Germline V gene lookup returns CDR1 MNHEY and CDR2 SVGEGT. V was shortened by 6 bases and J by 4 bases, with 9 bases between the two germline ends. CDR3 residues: CASSLTPETQYF. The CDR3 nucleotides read TGTGCCAGCAGCTTAACCCCAGAGACCCAGTACTTC.

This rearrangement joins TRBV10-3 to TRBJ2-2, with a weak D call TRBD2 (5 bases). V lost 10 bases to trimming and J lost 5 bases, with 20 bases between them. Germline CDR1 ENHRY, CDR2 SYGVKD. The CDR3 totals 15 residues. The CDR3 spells CATEGDRTSTGELFF. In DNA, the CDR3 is TGTGCCACCGAGGGTGACCGAACTTCGACCGGGGAGCTGTTTTTT.

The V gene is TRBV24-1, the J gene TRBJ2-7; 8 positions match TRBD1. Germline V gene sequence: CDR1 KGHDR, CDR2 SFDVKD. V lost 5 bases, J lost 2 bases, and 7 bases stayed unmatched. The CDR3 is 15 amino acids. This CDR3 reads CATSGPGGQTYEQYF. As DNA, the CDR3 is TGTGCCACCAGTGGGCCAGGGGGCCAAACCTACGAGCAGTACTTC.

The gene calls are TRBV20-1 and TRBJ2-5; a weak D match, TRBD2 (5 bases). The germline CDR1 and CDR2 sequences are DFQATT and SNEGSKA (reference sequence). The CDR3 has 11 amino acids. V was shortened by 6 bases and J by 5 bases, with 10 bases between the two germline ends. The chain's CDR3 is CSASLVETQYF. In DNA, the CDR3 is TGCAGTGCGTCACTAGTGGAGACCCAGTACTTC.

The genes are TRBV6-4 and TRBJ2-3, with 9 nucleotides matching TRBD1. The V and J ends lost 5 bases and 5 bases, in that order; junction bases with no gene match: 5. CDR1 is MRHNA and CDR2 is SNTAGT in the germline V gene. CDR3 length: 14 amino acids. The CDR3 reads CASSWTGDLDTQYF. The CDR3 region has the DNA TGTGCCAGCAGTTGGACAGGGGACCTAGATACGCAGTATTTT.

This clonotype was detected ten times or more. This chain's CDR3 is CASSLQAGGSYEQYF. CDR3 bases: TGTGCCAGCAGCTTACAAGCGGGAGGGTCCTACGAGCAGTACTTC. This chain connects TRBV7-3 to TRBJ2-7, with TRBD2 identical over 10 bases. Trimming took 2 bases from V and 1 from J; bases not matched to a gene: 2. From germline, CDR1 is SGHTA and CDR2 FQGTGA. The CDR3 totals 15 residues.

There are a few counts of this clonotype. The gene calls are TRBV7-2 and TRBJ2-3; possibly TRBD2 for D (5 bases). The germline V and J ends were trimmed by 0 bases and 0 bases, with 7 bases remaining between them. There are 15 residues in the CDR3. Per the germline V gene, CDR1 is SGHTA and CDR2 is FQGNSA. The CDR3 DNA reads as TGTGCCAGCAGCTTAGCGCCGGGAAGCACAGATACGCAGTATTTT. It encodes CASSLAPGSTDTQYF.

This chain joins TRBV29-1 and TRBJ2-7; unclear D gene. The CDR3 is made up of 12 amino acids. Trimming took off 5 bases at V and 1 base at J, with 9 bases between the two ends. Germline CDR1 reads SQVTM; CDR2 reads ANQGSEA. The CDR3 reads CSVIINSYEQYF. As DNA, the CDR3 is TGCAGCGTTATAATCAATTCCTACGAGCAGTACTTC.

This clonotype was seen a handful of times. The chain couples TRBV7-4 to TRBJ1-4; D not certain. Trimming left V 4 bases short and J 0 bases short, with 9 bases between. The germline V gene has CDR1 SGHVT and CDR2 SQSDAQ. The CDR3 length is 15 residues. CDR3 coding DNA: TGTGCCAGCAGCTCTGAAGTTCCAACTAATGAAAAACTGTTTTTT. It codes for CASSSEVPTNEKLFF.